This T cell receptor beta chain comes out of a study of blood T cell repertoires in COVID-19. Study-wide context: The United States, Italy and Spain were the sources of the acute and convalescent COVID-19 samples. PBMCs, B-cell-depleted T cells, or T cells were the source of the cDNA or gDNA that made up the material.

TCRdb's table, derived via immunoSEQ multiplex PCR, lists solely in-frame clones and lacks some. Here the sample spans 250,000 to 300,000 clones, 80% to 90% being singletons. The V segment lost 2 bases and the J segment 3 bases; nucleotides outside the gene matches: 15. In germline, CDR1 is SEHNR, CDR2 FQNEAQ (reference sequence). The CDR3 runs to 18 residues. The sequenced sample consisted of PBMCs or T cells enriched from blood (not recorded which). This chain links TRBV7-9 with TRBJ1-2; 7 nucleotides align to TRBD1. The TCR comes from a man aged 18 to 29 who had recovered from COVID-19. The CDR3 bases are TGTGCCAGCAGCTTAAAAGAACAGGCAGGGGGTATCGACTATGGCTACACCTTC. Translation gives CASSLKEQAGGIDYGYTF.